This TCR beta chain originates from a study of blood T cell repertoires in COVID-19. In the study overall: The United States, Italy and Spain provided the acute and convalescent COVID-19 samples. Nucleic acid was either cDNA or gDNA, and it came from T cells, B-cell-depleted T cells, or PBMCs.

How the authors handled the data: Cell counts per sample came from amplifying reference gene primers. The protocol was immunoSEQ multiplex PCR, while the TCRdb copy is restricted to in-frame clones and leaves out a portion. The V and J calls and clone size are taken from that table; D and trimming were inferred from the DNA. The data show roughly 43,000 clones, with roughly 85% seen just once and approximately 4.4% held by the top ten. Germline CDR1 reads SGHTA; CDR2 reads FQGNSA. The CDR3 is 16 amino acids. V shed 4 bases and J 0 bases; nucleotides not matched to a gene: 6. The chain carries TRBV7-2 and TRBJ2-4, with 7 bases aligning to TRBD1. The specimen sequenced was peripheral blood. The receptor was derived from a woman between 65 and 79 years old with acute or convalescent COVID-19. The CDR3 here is CASSSQGPRAKNIQYF. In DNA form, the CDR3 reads TGTGCCAGCAGCTCACAGGGGCCTAGAGCCAAAAACATTCAGTACTTC.